This T cell receptor (beta chain) was recorded in a study of post-analysis software for immune sequencing data. About the study: The patients showed relapsing-remitting, secondary progressive and progressive-relapsing multiple sclerosis courses.

A word on this clonotype: Its antigen is not identified.

TCR beta libraries were prepared from cDNA with unique molecular identifiers. T cells, about 0.9 to 11 million of them, yielded around 460,000 cDNA molecules. TCRdb reprocessed the PCR reads via MiXCR and lists one record per CDR3 protein. The data show hundreds of thousands of distinct CDR3 sequences, 39% seen once. Overall study findings and caveats: There was significantly lower normalized Chao1 diversity in multiple sclerosis patients than in controls. A handful of TRBV segments were more frequent in patients than controls; TRBV5-6, TRBV5-1 and TRBV20-1 belonged to this group. Same-batch preparations were strongly co-clustered by F measure.

The germline CDR1 and CDR2 sequences are MNHNY and SVGAGI (reference sequence). The CDR3 contains 16 residues. The trim removed 4 bases at V and 2 bases at J, leaving 10 bases unmatched. The sequenced sample consisted of blood. V is TRBV6-6 and J is TRBJ2-5, with 7 bases identical to TRBD2. The receptor's source is a girl aged 2-10 years with multiple sclerosis. In DNA form, the CDR3 reads TGTGCCAGCAGTTTCGATGGACTAGAGACGCAAGAGACCCAGTACTTC. This translates into CASSFDGLETQETQYF.